A single sample gave rise to the 12 T cell receptor beta chains below, sequenced in a study of Ad26.COV2.S vaccination and SARS-CoV-2 variants. Described treatment: around 19 received Ad26.COV2.S at low or high dose, single or two shots; roughly five received placebo; per-sample allocation not given. The samples date from day 63 after the first vaccine or placebo injection. TCRdb's table, derived via immunoSEQ multiplex PCR, lists solely in-frame clones and lacks some. Altogether about half a million clones are present, roughly nine tenths being singletons, with the ten largest covering about 1.7%. Specimen: peripheral blood, collected in a trial of Ad26.COV2.S vaccine versus placebo. The receptor set was obtained from a person between 18 and 60 years old who received the Ad26.COV2.S COVID-19 vaccine or a placebo.

This clone appeared once. The rearrangement uses TRBV9 and TRBJ1-3; tentative D call: TRBD1 (5 bases). This CDR3 is 15 amino acids long. V gave up 4 bases and J gave up 4 bases, with 15 bases separating them. The germline V gene encodes CDR1 SGDLS and CDR2 YYNGEE. CDR3 sequence: CASSPAQGTGNTIYF. The CDR3 nucleotides are TGTGCCAGCAGCCCCGCGCAGGGTACAGGAAACACCATATATTTT. Variable domain in full (rest from reference TRBV9 and TRBJ1-3): DSGVTQTPKHLITATGQRVTLRCSPRSGDLSVYWYQQSLDQGLQFLIQYYNGEERAKGNILERFSAQQFPDLHSELNLSSLELGDSALYFCASSPAQGTGNTIYFGEGSWLTVV.

The DNA for the CDR3 is TGTGCCAGCAACTCTCCCGCGTACGAGCAGTACTTC. It is translated as CASNSPAYEQYF. J is TRBJ2-7 and V is TRBV28; D gene ambiguous. Germline lookup yields CDR1 MDHEN and CDR2 SYDVKM. V lost 7 bases to trimming and J lost 4 bases, with 11 bases between them. The CDR3 is made up of 12 amino acids. Full variable domain (missing parts from reference TRBV28 and TRBJ2-7): DVKVTQSSRYLVKRTGEKVFLECVQDMDHENMFWYRQDPGLGLRLIYFSYDVKMKEKGDIPEGYSVSREKKERFSLILESASTNQTSMYLCASNSPAYEQYFGPGTRLTVT.

The sample holds one count of this clone. The V and J genes are TRBV6-6 and TRBJ1-2; tentatively, D is TRBD1 (5 bases). Germline CDR1 reads MNHNY; CDR2 reads SVGAGI (reference sequence). Deletions cut 1 base from V and 3 bases from J, with 9 bases between. The length of the CDR3 is 14 residues. CDR3 bases: TGTGCCAGCAGTTACTTCGGGGGGGACTATGGCTACACCTTC. It encodes CASSYFGGDYGYTF.

The V and J genes are TRBV15 and TRBJ2-7; 11 bases align to TRBD1. This CDR3 region has 15 residues. The germline V gene encodes CDR1 LNHNV and CDR2 YYDKDF (reference sequence). V lost 0 bases and J lost 4; bases outside the gene matches: 2. The CDR3 loop reads CATSRDRDRGYEQYF. DNA for the CDR3: TGTGCCACCAGCAGAGATAGGGACAGGGGGTACGAGCAGTACTTC.

The chain has TRBV3-1 (or the pseudogene TRBV3-2) and TRBJ2-7, with D possibly TRBD1 on 6 matching bases. CDR1 LGHDT and CDR2 YNNKEL come from the germline V gene (reference sequence). This CDR3 has 15 residues. The V end lost 4 bases, the J end lost 2 bases, and 15 bases lay between the germline ends. CDR3 bases: TGTGCCAGCAGCCGACTCCAGGACAGTGCCTACGAGCAGTACTTC. Translated, it gives CASSRLQDSAYEQYF.

This clone was picked up one time. The chain employs TRBV4-2 and TRBJ1-5; D gene ambiguous. From germline, CDR1 is LGHNA and CDR2 YNFKEQ. V shed 0 bases and J shed 0 bases, with 15 bases lying between them. CDR3 length equals 18 residues. The CDR3 nucleotides are TGTGCCAGCAGCCAAGATGCTCAGTGGGCAGTTAGCAATCAGCCCCAGCATTTT. The encoded protein is CASSQDAQWAVSNQPQHF.

The chain joins TRBV5-4 to TRBJ2-4, with 9 bases matching TRBD2. The trim removed 0 bases at V and 7 bases at J, leaving 5 bases unmatched. Germline V gene sequence: CDR1 SGHNT, CDR2 YYREEE (reference sequence). The CDR3 consists of 15 residues. CDR3 protein: CASSLGLAVSNIQYF. CDR3 nucleotides: TGTGCCAGCAGCTTGGGACTAGCGGTCAGCAACATTCAGTACTTC.

J is TRBJ1-5 and V is TRBV28, with D tentatively TRBD1 (5 bases). The germline V gene has CDR1 MDHEN and CDR2 SYDVKM. V was trimmed by 8 bases and J by 0 bases, leaving 17 bases between them. This CDR3 is built from 16 residues. CDR3 sequence reads: CASYPETAFSNQPQHF. In DNA, the CDR3 is TGTGCCAGCTACCCTGAGACAGCTTTTAGCAATCAGCCCCAGCATTTT.

The gene calls are TRBV7-2 and TRBJ2-5; D is unresolved. The germline V and J ends were trimmed by 5 bases and 5 bases, with 12 bases remaining between them. The CDR3 is made up of 13 amino acids. CDR1 is SGHTA, CDR2 FQGNSA, per germline. The DNA for the CDR3 is TGTGCCAGCAGCCGACCTCGTTTCGAGACCCAGTACTTC. Protein product: CASSRPRFETQYF.

This clone showed up just once. V is TRBV7-8 and J is TRBJ2-7, with 9 bases fitting TRBD1. V shed 1 base, J shed 1 base, and the junction held 5 bases outside the gene matches. This CDR3 comprises 16 residues. Looked up from germline, CDR1 is SGHVS and CDR2 is FQNEAQ. CDR3: CASSLVGTGTSYEQYF. CDR3 sequence (DNA): TGTGCCAGCAGCTTAGTAGGGACAGGGACTTCCTACGAGCAGTACTTC.

This clone turned up a few times. The gene calls are TRBV4-3 and TRBJ1-2; the D gene is possibly TRBD1 (6 bases). V lost 0 bases to trimming and J lost 8 bases, with 19 bases between them. Germline lookup yields CDR1 LGHNA and CDR2 YSLEER. CDR3 length: 16 residues. CDR3 in amino acids: CASSQDAQEQGGGYTF. CDR3 in DNA: TGCGCCAGCAGCCAAGATGCCCAGGAACAGGGTGGAGGCTACACCTTC.

The rearrangement links TRBV12-3 or TRBV12-4 to TRBJ1-4; 10 positions agree with TRBD1. The CDR3 is made up of 12 amino acids. In DNA form, the CDR3 reads TGTGCGAGCGGGACAGGGGAAGCAAAACTGTTTTTT. This gives the protein CASGTGEAKLFF.